The source of this T cell receptor (beta chain) is a study of human T cells and chemical hapten exposure. Study in general: 2% DPC was applied to roughly 2 cm by roughly 2 cm of upper inner arm skin for sensitization.

Documented time point: patch test 1, 2 weeks after DPC sensitization. Treatment given: therapeutic diphenylcyclopropenone sensitization with weekly scalp DPC. TCRdb reprocessed the RACE reads via MiXCR and lists one record per CDR3 protein. The data contain 70,000 to 75,000 distinct CDR3 sequences, 32% of them seen just once; the ten biggest clones take up about 8.9%. CDR3 length: 13 amino acids. V was pared by 0 bases and J by 5 bases, with 4 bases between. This receptor was taken from a middle-aged man with alopecia areata. Some clones in this sample may be carry-over from other donors' samples. This material consisted of whole blood, taken in connection with sensitization to the hapten diphenylcyclopropenone (DPC). The V and J genes are TRBV12-3 or TRBV12-4 and TRBJ2-2; D gene uncertain. CDR3 nucleotide sequence: TGTGCCAGCAGTTTAGCGTCTACCGGGGAGCTGTTTTTT. Translating gives CASSLASTGELFF.